This is a list of T cell receptor beta chains from one sample in a study of T-cell reconstitution after alpha-beta-depleted transplantation in children. TCRdb re-derived calls from the PCR reads in MiXCR, one entry per CDR3 protein. This table has hundreds of thousands of distinct CDR3 sequences, around 13% appearing once. The sample was PBMCs, mostly from graft donor cells, taken 360 days after TCRalphabeta/CD19-depleted stem cell transplant. The receptor source for this set is a male patient younger than 18 who had a stem cell transplant for acute myeloid leukemia, so the T cells may come from the graft donor. The CDR3 runs from the conserved cysteine through the conserved F or W. D genes are given only for firm matches. Clone size is stated in some rows and not others, as once, few, many or a class when expanded.

CDR3aa: CASTLTDAWGTGELFF
CDR3nt: TGCGCCAGCACGTTGACAGACGCCTGGGGCACCGGGGAGCTGTTTTTT
v_gene: TRBV5-1
j_gene: TRBJ2-2
d_gene: .
abundance: few

CDR3aa: CSASGTRQETQYF
CDR3nt: TGCAGTGCCAGCGGGACTCGCCAAGAGACCCAGTACTTC
v_gene: TRBV20-1
j_gene: TRBJ2-5
d_gene: TRBD2
abundance: many

CDR3aa: CASSQEGTSGSHEQYF
CDR3nt: TGTGCCAGCAGCCAAGAGGGGACTAGCGGGAGCCACGAGCAGTACTTC
v_gene: TRBV4-2
j_gene: TRBJ2-7
d_gene: TRBD2
abundance: many

CDR3aa: CASSYRTLMNTEAFF
CDR3nt: TGTGCCAGCAGTTACAGGACATTAATGAACACTGAAGCTTTCTTT
v_gene: TRBV6-2/TRBV6-3
j_gene: TRBJ1-1
d_gene: .
abundance: .

CDR3aa: CASSFFSAGSTDTQYF
CDR3nt: TGTGCCAGCAGTTTCTTCAGTGCGGGTAGCACAGATACGCAGTATTTT
v_gene: TRBV6-5
j_gene: TRBJ2-3
d_gene: .
abundance: many

CDR3aa: CASSFRTGDRETYEQYF
CDR3nt: TGTGCCAGCAGTTTCAGGACAGGGGACAGGGAGACCTACGAGCAGTACTTC
v_gene: TRBV28
j_gene: TRBJ2-7
d_gene: TRBD1
abundance: .

CDR3aa: CASSYSKGQGSETQYF
CDR3nt: TGTGCCAGCAGTTACTCGAAGGGACAGGGGTCTGAGACCCAGTACTTC
v_gene: TRBV6-5
j_gene: TRBJ2-5
d_gene: TRBD1
abundance: few

CDR3aa: CASSPGRGYEQYF
CDR3nt: TGTGCCAGCAGCCCGGGCCGGGGCTACGAGCAGTACTTC
v_gene: TRBV7-2
j_gene: TRBJ2-7
d_gene: .
abundance: few

CDR3aa: CASSEVRQAHSYEQYF
CDR3nt: TGTGCCAGCAGCGAGGTTCGACAGGCCCACTCCTACGAGCAGTACTTC
v_gene: TRBV28
j_gene: TRBJ2-7
d_gene: .
abundance: .

CDR3aa: CASSSHIYNEQFF
CDR3nt: TGTGCCAGCAGTTCCCACATATACAATGAGCAGTTCTTC
v_gene: TRBV6-5
j_gene: TRBJ2-1
d_gene: .
abundance: .

CDR3aa: CASSPPYYGYTF
CDR3nt: TGTGCCAGCAGTCCCCCGTACTATGGCTACACCTTC
v_gene: TRBV7-9
j_gene: TRBJ1-2
d_gene: .
abundance: few

CDR3aa: CASSTTSGYQETQYF
CDR3nt: TGTGCCAGCAGTACGACTAGCGGGTACCAAGAGACCCAGTACTTC
v_gene: TRBV28
j_gene: TRBJ2-5
d_gene: TRBD2
abundance: .

CDR3aa: CSVEGGSGYNEQFF
CDR3nt: TGCAGCGTTGAAGGCGGGAGCGGTTACAATGAGCAGTTCTTC
v_gene: TRBV29-1
j_gene: TRBJ2-1
d_gene: TRBD2
abundance: many

CDR3aa: CASSFLRGDYEQYF
CDR3nt: TGTGCCAGCAGTTTCTTGCGAGGCGACTACGAGCAGTACTTC
v_gene: TRBV12-3/TRBV12-4
j_gene: TRBJ2-7
d_gene: .
abundance: many

CDR3aa: CASSSRSAGGQNEQFF
CDR3nt: TGTGCCAGCAGCTCAAGAAGCGCGGGAGGGCAAAATGAGCAGTTCTTC
v_gene: TRBV3-1
j_gene: TRBJ2-1
d_gene: TRBD2
abundance: many

CDR3aa: CASSYSRVRGGKQFF
CDR3nt: TGTGCCAGCAGTTACTCCCGGGTTCGAGGAGGGAAGCAGTTCTTC
v_gene: TRBV6-5
j_gene: TRBJ2-1
d_gene: .
abundance: many

CDR3aa: CASSFSGEQGPENTIYF
CDR3nt: TGTGCCAGCAGCTTTAGTGGGGAACAGGGCCCTGAAAACACCATATATTTT
v_gene: TRBV7-6
j_gene: TRBJ1-3
d_gene: .
abundance: .

CDR3aa: CSAPDRRYEQYF
CDR3nt: TGCAGTGCCCCGGACAGGCGCTACGAGCAGTACTTC
v_gene: TRBV20-1
j_gene: TRBJ2-7
d_gene: TRBD1
abundance: many

CDR3aa: CSVLTGGGYEQYF
CDR3nt: TGCAGCGTGCTGACAGGGGGCGGCTACGAGCAGTACTTC
v_gene: TRBV29-1
j_gene: TRBJ2-7
d_gene: TRBD1
abundance: medium-sized

CDR3aa: CASSFMPGGYNEQFF
CDR3nt: TGTGCCAGCAGTTTCATGCCCGGAGGGTACAATGAGCAGTTCTTC
v_gene: TRBV12-3/TRBV12-4
j_gene: TRBJ2-1
d_gene: .
abundance: many

CDR3aa: CASSLGILAGKKETQYF
CDR3nt: TGTGCCAGCAGCTTGGGCATACTAGCGGGGAAGAAAGAGACCCAGTACTTC
v_gene: TRBV7-9
j_gene: TRBJ2-5
d_gene: TRBD2
abundance: few

CDR3aa: CASSDSGGVTYNEQFF
CDR3nt: TGTGCCAGCAGTGACTCGGGCGGGGTAACCTACAATGAGCAGTTCTTC
v_gene: TRBV6-4
j_gene: TRBJ2-1
d_gene: .
abundance: few

CDR3aa: CSPQDRGLREQYF
CDR3nt: TGCAGTCCCCAAGACAGGGGTCTTAGAGAGCAGTACTTC
v_gene: TRBV20-1
j_gene: TRBJ2-7
d_gene: TRBD1
abundance: .

CDR3aa: CATSDRTSGRAFYNEQFF
CDR3nt: TGTGCCACCAGTGATAGGACTAGCGGGAGGGCCTTTTACAATGAGCAGTTCTTC
v_gene: TRBV24-1
j_gene: TRBJ2-1
d_gene: TRBD2
abundance: .

CDR3aa: CASSLQVATNEKLFF
CDR3nt: TGTGCCAGCAGCCTACAGGTTGCAACTAATGAAAAACTGTTTTTT
v_gene: TRBV7-2
j_gene: TRBJ1-4
d_gene: .
abundance: .

CDR3aa: CASSATGGAWGYTF
CDR3nt: TGTGCCAGCAGCGCAACAGGGGGCGCGTGGGGCTACACCTTC
v_gene: TRBV7-3
j_gene: TRBJ1-2
d_gene: TRBD1
abundance: few

CDR3aa: CSASGRAGYNEQFF
CDR3nt: TGCAGTGCTAGCGGGAGGGCCGGGTACAATGAGCAGTTCTTC
v_gene: TRBV20-1
j_gene: TRBJ2-1
d_gene: TRBD2
abundance: few

CDR3aa: CASSFSQDLGGEQYF
CDR3nt: TGTGCCAGCAGTTTTTCACAGGACTTAGGGGGCGAGCAGTACTTC
v_gene: TRBV27
j_gene: TRBJ2-7
d_gene: .
abundance: .

CDR3aa: CASSLVLGVQGARPQHF
CDR3nt: TGTGCCAGCAGCTTAGTTTTGGGTGTCCAGGGGGCAAGGCCCCAGCATTTT
v_gene: TRBV7-8
j_gene: TRBJ1-5
d_gene: TRBD1
abundance: few

CDR3aa: CAISTEGARDQPQHF
CDR3nt: TGTGCCATCAGTACCGAGGGGGCCCGGGATCAGCCCCAGCATTTT
v_gene: TRBV10-3
j_gene: TRBJ1-5
d_gene: TRBD1
abundance: .

CDR3aa: CASSPLDRATYEQYF
CDR3nt: TGTGCCAGCTCACCATTGGACAGGGCGACATACGAGCAGTACTTC
v_gene: TRBV18
j_gene: TRBJ2-7
d_gene: TRBD1
abundance: .

CDR3aa: CASTYRIPTGYGYTF
CDR3nt: TGTGCCAGCACCTACAGAATCCCCACCGGCTATGGCTACACCTTC
v_gene: TRBV12-3/TRBV12-4
j_gene: TRBJ1-2
d_gene: .
abundance: few

CDR3aa: CASSLSPSGSHEQYF
CDR3nt: TGTGCCAGCAGTTTAAGCCCTAGCGGGAGCCACGAGCAGTACTTC
v_gene: TRBV27
j_gene: TRBJ2-7
d_gene: TRBD2
abundance: .

CDR3aa: CASIHRPIAGGQDTQYF
CDR3nt: TGTGCCAGCATTCATCGACCTATAGCGGGGGGGCAGGATACGCAGTATTTT
v_gene: TRBV27
j_gene: TRBJ2-3
d_gene: TRBD2
abundance: many

CDR3aa: CATGRVGTDNEQFF
CDR3nt: TGTGCCACGGGCCGGGTGGGCACGGACAATGAGCAGTTCTTC
v_gene: TRBV12-3/TRBV12-4
j_gene: TRBJ2-1
d_gene: .
abundance: .

CDR3aa: CSAPTSGRWGTGELFF
CDR3nt: TGCAGTGCCCCGACTAGCGGGAGATGGGGGACCGGGGAGCTGTTTTTT
v_gene: TRBV20-1
j_gene: TRBJ2-2
d_gene: TRBD2
abundance: few

CDR3aa: CASSYWRGISNEKLFF
CDR3nt: TGTGCCAGCAGTTACTGGCGGGGTATTTCGAATGAAAAACTGTTTTTT
v_gene: TRBV6-5
j_gene: TRBJ1-4
d_gene: .
abundance: .

CDR3aa: CSVGQGFGEQYF
CDR3nt: TGCAGCGTCGGACAGGGTTTCGGCGAGCAGTACTTC
v_gene: TRBV29-1
j_gene: TRBJ2-7
d_gene: TRBD1
abundance: .

CDR3aa: CASSYQWPSGASSTDTQYF
CDR3nt: TGTGCCAGCAGTTACCAATGGCCTAGCGGAGCTTCTAGCACAGATACGCAGTATTTT
v_gene: TRBV6-5
j_gene: TRBJ2-3
d_gene: TRBD2
abundance: few

CDR3aa: CATSAPAKETQYF
CDR3nt: TGTGCCACCAGTGCCCCAGCGAAGGAGACCCAGTACTTC
v_gene: TRBV24-1
j_gene: TRBJ2-5
d_gene: .
abundance: many

CDR3aa: CASRDKREAYNEQFF
CDR3nt: TGTGCCAGCAGAGACAAGCGGGAAGCCTACAATGAGCAGTTCTTC
v_gene: TRBV2
j_gene: TRBJ2-1
d_gene: TRBD2
abundance: .

CDR3aa: CASSQAGNYEQYF
CDR3nt: TGTGCCAGCAGCCAAGCGGGGAATTACGAGCAGTACTTC
v_gene: TRBV3-1
j_gene: TRBJ2-7
d_gene: .
abundance: few

CDR3aa: CASSFPGLAGGPKFF
CDR3nt: TGTGCCAGCAGTTTCCCCGGACTAGCGGGAGGGCCGAAGTTCTTC
v_gene: TRBV27
j_gene: TRBJ2-1
d_gene: TRBD2
abundance: .

CDR3aa: CASSPPGMGEQYF
CDR3nt: TGTGCCAGCAGCCCACCTGGAATGGGAGAGCAGTACTTC
v_gene: TRBV9
j_gene: TRBJ2-7
d_gene: .
abundance: .